A single sample gave rise to the 27 T cell receptor beta chains below, sequenced in a study of blood T cell repertoires in COVID-19. Generated by immunoSEQ multiplex PCR, the TCRdb table keeps only in-frame clones and is missing some. The table lists under 550,000 clones, approximately 90% of them singletons. Input material: peripheral blood. These receptors originate from a man younger than 35 with COVID-19, enrolled during active disease.

The chain recombines TRBV5-1 with TRBJ2-3, with 8 bases that match TRBD2. CDR1 SGHRS and CDR2 YFSETQ come from the germline V gene. CDR3 length equals 16 residues. The J segment lost 0 bases and the V segment lost 0 bases, leaving 3 bases of the junction unmatched. CDR3 amino acids: CASSLVLAASTDTQYF. CDR3 sequence (DNA): TGCGCCAGCAGCTTGGTACTAGCGGCCAGCACAGATACGCAGTATTTT. The complete variable domain, with remaining parts taken from reference TRBV5-1 and TRBJ2-3, reads KAGVTQTPRYLIKTRGQQVTLSCSPISGHRSVSWYQQTPGQGLQFLFEYFSETQRNKGNFPGRFSGRQFSNSRSEMNVSTLELGDSALYLCASSLVLAASTDTQYFGPGTRLTVL.

The rearrangement links TRBV6-2 or TRBV6-3 to TRBJ2-1, with 13 bases lining up with TRBD2. Losses at the gene ends were 5 bases for V and 0 bases for J; bases not matched to a gene: 7. Germline loops: CDR1 MNHEY, CDR2 SVGEGT. The CDR3 sequence is 18 residues long. In DNA, the CDR3 is TGTGCCAGCAGTCCCGGGACTAGCGGGACCCGCTCCTACAATGAGCAGTTCTTC. Protein sequence: CASSPGTSGTRSYNEQFF.

The chain has TRBV24-1 and TRBJ2-1; D possibly corresponds to TRBD2 (7 bases). The CDR3 totals 18 residues. Germline CDR1 KGHDR, CDR2 SFDVKD. The V gene lost 5 bases and the J gene lost 4 bases, with 23 bases spanning the gap. In DNA form, the CDR3 reads TGTGCCACCAGTGCCGGGGGGACAAACCCCGCTGTATACAATGAGCAGTTCTTC. It specifies CATSAGGTNPAVYNEQFF.

This rearrangement joins TRBV5-1 to TRBJ1-1, with 12 bases matching TRBD1. This CDR3 has 14 amino acids. Trimming took 6 bases from V and 6 from J; bases not matched to a gene: 6. Germline CDR1 is SGHRS and CDR2 is YFSETQ. CDR3: CASKGQGALAEAFF. The CDR3, as DNA: TGCGCCAGCAAGGGACAGGGGGCTTTGGCTGAAGCTTTCTTT.

This chain joins TRBV4-2 and TRBJ2-1; a possible D gene is TRBD2 (5 bases). V shed 0 bases and J shed 7 bases, with 13 bases lying between them. This CDR3 has 15 residues. Looked up from germline, CDR1 is LGHNA and CDR2 is YNFKEQ. This CDR3 is CASSQDPGLRNEQFF. CDR3 bases: TGTGCCAGCAGCCAAGACCCAGGACTCCGAAATGAGCAGTTCTTC.

The sample holds one count of this clone. J is TRBJ2-7 and V is TRBV7-8; D gene ambiguous. This CDR3 has 16 residues. Trimming took off 4 bases at V and 2 bases at J, with 18 bases between the two ends. The germline CDR1 and CDR2 sequences are SGHVS and FQNEAQ. The CDR3 bases are TGTGCCAGCAGCTCTCTGGCCCAGCAGACTCCCTACGAGCAGTACTTC. The encoded protein is CASSSLAQQTPYEQYF.

The V call is TRBV5-1, the J call TRBJ2-5; maybe TRBD1 (6 bases). V gave up 4 bases and J gave up 2 bases, with 15 bases separating them. The CDR3 is 15 residues long. CDR1 and CDR2 from the germline V gene are SGHRS and YFSETQ. CDR3 nucleotide sequence: TGCGCCAGCAGCACCGGACAGTCGTCTCAAGAGACCCAGTACTTC. Translating gives CASSTGQSSQETQYF. Complete variable domain (other parts from reference TRBV5-1 and TRBJ2-5): KAGVTQTPRYLIKTRGQQVTLSCSPISGHRSVSWYQQTPGQGLQFLFEYFSETQRNKGNFPGRFSGRQFSNSRSEMNVSTLELGDSALYLCASSTGQSSQETQYFGPGTRLLVL.

This clone was observed a single time. The chain employs TRBV2 and TRBJ2-1; D remains unclear. The germline CDR1 and CDR2 sequences are SNHLY and FYNNEI. This CDR3 is built from 14 residues. V dropped 4 bases and J dropped 0 bases, with 7 bases sitting between them. As DNA, the CDR3 is TGTGCCAGCAGTGTACAAAGCTCCTACAATGAGCAGTTCTTC. Protein product: CASSVQSSYNEQFF.

The V call is TRBV19, the J call TRBJ2-4; maybe TRBD1 (8 bases). The CDR3 contains 14 residues. Germline V CDR1 and CDR2: LNHDA, SQIVND (reference sequence). The V gene lost 5 bases and the J gene lost 4 bases, with 12 bases spanning the gap. Here the CDR3 reads CASSYRGGKNIQYF. Here the CDR3 DNA reads TGTGCCAGTAGTTACAGGGGGGGAAAAAACATTCAGTACTTC.

This chain links TRBV4-1 with TRBJ1-2, with a tentative D call TRBD1 (6 bases). This CDR3 region has 15 residues. V was shortened by 2 bases and J by 2 bases, with 12 bases between the two germline ends. Germline V gives CDR1 MGHRA, CDR2 YSYEKL. CDR3 sequence: CASSQLNRVNYGYTF. The CDR3 DNA is TGCGCCAGCAGCCAACTAAACAGGGTCAACTATGGCTACACCTTC.

This chain joins TRBV6-5 and TRBJ2-3, with D unresolved. The V gene lost 2 bases and the J gene lost 1 base, with 7 bases spanning the gap. Germline V gene lookup returns CDR1 MNHEY and CDR2 SVGAGI. The CDR3 consists of 14 residues. As DNA, the CDR3 is TGTGCCAGCAGTTACCACAGCCGCACAGATACGCAGTATTTT. Translation: CASSYHSRTDTQYF.

This clone was observed a handful of times. The chain couples TRBV3-1 (or the pseudogene TRBV3-2) to TRBJ1-5; D unresolved. Trimming removed 3 bases from V and 2 bases from J, with 8 bases in between. This CDR3 comprises 14 residues. Germline V lookup: CDR1 LGHDT, CDR2 YNNKEL (reference sequence). Here the CDR3 reads CASSHHSGNQPQHF. Written as DNA, the CDR3 is TGTGCCAGCAGCCACCACAGTGGCAATCAGCCCCAGCATTTT.

The J gene is TRBJ2-5, the V gene TRBV18; 8 bases align to TRBD1. Germline V gene sequence: CDR1 KGHSH, CDR2 LQKENI. The CDR3 has 14 amino acids. V lost 5 bases, J lost 5 bases, and 7 bases stayed unmatched. CDR3 bases: TGTGCCAGCTCAAGGACAGGGTTTACGGAGACCCAGTACTTC. It yields the protein CASSRTGFTETQYF.

This chain joins TRBV27 and TRBJ2-7; a possible D gene is TRBD1 (5 bases). V lost 4 bases, J lost 6 bases, and 7 bases lay in between. The CDR3 totals 11 residues. Looked up from germline, CDR1 is MNHEY and CDR2 is SMNVEV (reference sequence). The CDR3 sequence is CASSSGFEQYF. The CDR3 bases are TGTGCCAGCAGTTCAGGGTTCGAGCAGTACTTC.

This sequence joins TRBV27 and TRBJ2-5; 8 bases map to TRBD2. The CDR3 length is 16 residues. Germline CDR1 reads MNHEY; CDR2 reads SMNVEV (reference sequence). V dropped 3 bases and J dropped 4; count of bases not matched to a gene: 10. The CDR3 sequence is CASSFVGQAGGETQYF. The CDR3 coding sequence is TGTGCCAGCAGTTTTGTCGGGCAGGCGGGGGGAGAGACCCAGTACTTC.

The J gene is TRBJ2-3, the V gene TRBV11-3; the match to TRBD2 covers 7 bases. Germline V gene lookup returns CDR1 SGHNT and CDR2 YENEEA. The V gene end was trimmed by 0 bases and the J gene end by 2 bases; junction bases not matched to a gene: 8. The CDR3 loop spans 17 amino acids. The CDR3 loop reads CASSLEAAGFSTDTQYF. CDR3 DNA sequence: TGTGCCAGCAGCTTAGAGGCAGCGGGATTCTCCACAGATACGCAGTATTTT.

V and J are TRBV2 and TRBJ2-5; D not resolved. CDR3 length equals 12 residues. Trimming cost V 6 bases and J 1 base, with 6 bases left between them. Germline V gene data show CDR1 as SNHLY and CDR2 as FYNNEI. Here the CDR3 reads CASRRAQETQYF. In DNA form, the CDR3 reads TGTGCCAGCAGGAGAGCCCAAGAGACCCAGTACTTC.

The rearrangement joins TRBV13 to TRBJ1-2; D may be TRBD1 (6 bases). The CDR3 length is 16 residues. V was clipped by 8 bases and J by 1 base, with 20 bases between them. Germline V gene data show CDR1 as PRHDT and CDR2 as FYEKMQ (reference sequence). CDR3 in amino acids: CASFGPQGQDNYGYTF. In DNA form, the CDR3 reads TGTGCCAGCTTTGGGCCCCAGGGGCAGGATAACTATGGCTACACCTTC.

This chain uses TRBV6-2 or TRBV6-3 with TRBJ1-6; 11 nucleotides agree with TRBD1. Germline CDR1 reads MNHEY; CDR2 reads SVGEGT. Trimming cost V 4 bases and J 6 bases; bases outside gene matches: 11. The CDR3 runs 18 residues. In DNA form, the CDR3 reads TGTGCCAGCAGTTCCGGACAGGGGGCGCCTCCTCTTAATTCACCCCTCCACTTT. This translates into CASSSGQGAPPLNSPLHF.

The V call is TRBV19, the J call TRBJ1-4; 9 bases are shared with TRBD1. V lost 2 bases to trimming and J lost 11 bases; unmatched junction nucleotides: 9. Germline CDR1 and CDR2: LNHDA and SQIVND (reference sequence). There are 15 residues in the CDR3. The CDR3 is CASSINGQGRRKLFF. Here the CDR3 DNA reads TGTGCCAGTAGTATAAACGGACAGGGGCGGAGGAAACTGTTTTTT.

The V gene is TRBV15, the J gene TRBJ2-5; D is possibly TRBD2 (7 bases). CDR3 length: 14 amino acids. Germline CDR1 reads LNHNV; CDR2 reads YYDKDF (reference sequence). V lost 6 bases and J 1 base, leaving 12 bases between the germline ends. CDR3 sequence: CATRIGGLQETQYF. In nucleotides, the CDR3 is TGTGCCACCAGAATCGGGGGGCTCCAAGAGACCCAGTACTTC. Looking up the rest from reference TRBV15 and TRBJ2-5 gives the full variable domain: DAMVIQNPRYQVTQFGKPVTLSCSQTLNHNVMYWYQQKSSQAPKLLFHYYDKDFNNEADTPDNFQSRRPNTSFCFLDIRSPGLGDTAMYLCATRIGGLQETQYFGPGTRLLVL.

CDR3 nucleotide sequence: TGTGCCAGCAGTCTTCAAGCGGGAGCAGGGGAGACCCAGTACTTC. As protein: CASSLQAGAGETQYF. This chain connects TRBV6-4 to TRBJ2-5; TRBD2 agrees at 8 bases. In germline, CDR1 is MRHNA, CDR2 SNTAGT. V was pared by 5 bases and J by 5 bases, with 10 bases of the junction left unmatched. CDR3 length: 15 residues.

The V call is TRBV27, the J call TRBJ2-4; D is perhaps TRBD2 (5 bases). V was trimmed by 6 bases and J by 0 bases, leaving 15 bases between them. Germline V gives CDR1 MNHEY, CDR2 SMNVEV (reference sequence). The CDR3 loop spans 16 amino acids. As DNA, the CDR3 is TGTGCCAGCAGCCCCACGGGAATTCTAGCCAAAAACATTCAGTACTTC. This gives the protein CASSPTGILAKNIQYF.

This CDR3 is CASSSTGIGTDTQYF. The CDR3 coding sequence is TGCGCCAGCAGCTCAACGGGTATCGGCACAGATACGCAGTATTTT. This sequence joins TRBV5-1 and TRBJ2-3; D ambiguous. This CDR3 contains 15 residues. Trimming took 3 bases from V and 1 from J, leaving 12 bases between them. CDR1 is SGHRS and CDR2 is YFSETQ in the germline V gene.

V and J are TRBV19 and TRBJ2-7, with 7 bases matching TRBD1. Trimming cost V 7 bases and J 0 bases; bases outside gene matches: 3. The germline V gene has CDR1 LNHDA and CDR2 SQIVND (reference sequence). The CDR3 sequence is 13 residues long. The CDR3 DNA reads as TGTGCCAGTATGGGACAGACCTCCTACGAGCAGTACTTC. Its translation is CASMGQTSYEQYF. Complete variable domain (other parts from reference TRBV19 and TRBJ2-7): DGGITQSPKYLFRKEGQNVTLSCEQNLNHDAMYWYRQDPGQGLRLIYYSQIVNDFQKGDIAEGYSVSREKKESFPLTVTSAQKNPTAFYLCASMGQTSYEQYFGPGTRLTVT.

The rearrangement uses TRBV19 and TRBJ2-1; 8 bases align to TRBD2. Germline CDR1 LNHDA, CDR2 SQIVND (reference sequence). V lost 6 bases, J lost 10 bases, and 5 bases stayed unmatched. The CDR3 totals 12 residues. CDR3 sequence: CASRWSGGEQFF. CDR3 coding DNA: TGTGCCAGTAGGTGGTCGGGAGGGGAGCAGTTCTTC.

The gene calls are TRBV5-1 and TRBJ1-1, with TRBD1 matching over 8 bases. The CDR3 totals 14 residues. Germline trimming cut 4 bases from V and 3 bases from J; bases unmatched to any gene: 5. Germline CDR1 is SGHRS and CDR2 is YFSETQ. In nucleotides, the CDR3 is TGCGCCAGCAGCGGAACGGGACAGGACACTGAAGCTTTCTTT. This codes for CASSGTGQDTEAFF.